These T cell receptor beta chains were read from a single sample in a study of blood T cell repertoires in COVID-19. The table came from immunoSEQ multiplex PCR; TCRdb's copy has only in-frame clones and leaves some out. The sample lists some 400,000 clones; around 90% were seen once. The sequencing input was peripheral blood. These receptors were obtained from a human donor in a cohort sampled during active COVID-19. The CDR3 runs from the conserved cysteine through the conserved F or W. A D gene is named only where the DNA matches it firmly. Clone size is shown for a subset of rows, as once, few, many or a class of expanded clone.

d_call j_call clone_size v_call cdr3_nt cdr3_aa
- TRBJ2-2 - TRBV5-6 TGTGCCAGCAGCTTGGGTCCGCGGGCGAACACCGGGGAGCTGTTTTTT CASSLGPRANTGELFF
TRBD2 TRBJ2-2 - TRBV10-3 TGTGCCATCAGGGCAAGGACTAGCGGGGGAACCGGGGAGCTGTTTTTT CAIRARTSGGTGELFF
- TRBJ2-7 - TRBV11-2 TGTGCCAGCAGCTTAGCACAGGGCTCCTACGAGCAGTACTTC CASSLAQGSYEQYF
- TRBJ2-7 many TRBV7-8 TGTGCCAGCAGTCTCGGAGGTTCTAACTACGAGCAGTACTTC CASSLGGSNYEQYF
- TRBJ2-7 - TRBV5-1 TGCGCCAGCAGCTTGGATTTTGGGGGGTTGGACGAGCAGTACTTC CASSLDFGGLDEQYF
- TRBJ1-1 - TRBV28 TGTGCCAGCAGTTATATGACAGGCGCAAACACTGAAGCTTTCTTT CASSYMTGANTEAFF
- TRBJ1-5 - TRBV29-1 TGCAGCGTTGCGATGAGCAGGTACGGTCAGCCCCAGCATTTT CSVAMSRYGQPQHF
- TRBJ1-2 - TRBV19 TGTGCCAGTAGCCCAGCGGGATTTTGGGGCTACACCTTC CASSPAGFWGYTF
TRBD2 TRBJ2-1 - TRBV7-9 TGTGCCAGCAGCATTAGCGGGAATGAGCAGTTCTTC CASSISGNEQFF
- TRBJ1-1 - TRBV6-5 TGTGCCAGCAGAGCAGGAACTGAAGCTTTCTTT CASRAGTEAFF
TRBD1 TRBJ1-5 - TRBV7-3 TGTGCCAGCAGCCGAGACAGGGACCAGCCCCAGCATTTT CASSRDRDQPQHF
TRBD1 TRBJ2-7 - TRBV30 TGTGCCTGGAGCGACAGGGGACGCGAGCAGTACTTC CAWSDRGREQYF
TRBD2 TRBJ2-7 - TRBV29-1 TGCAGCGTTCGCCTAGCGGGAGAAGGCGAGCAGTACTTC CSVRLAGEGEQYF
TRBD1 TRBJ2-5 many TRBV2 TGTGCCACCAGGGGACAGGGGATAACTCCGTACCAAGAGACCCAGTACTTC CATRGQGITPYQETQYF
TRBD2 TRBJ2-2 - TRBV5-1 TGCGCCAGCAGCTGGACCGGACTAGCGGGAGACACCGGGGAGCTGTTTTTT CASSWTGLAGDTGELFF
TRBD2 TRBJ2-1 - TRBV6-5 TGTGCCAGCAGTTACTCACCGGGACTATACAATGAGCAGTTCTTC CASSYSPGLYNEQFF
- TRBJ2-7 - TRBV19 TGTGCCAGTAGTAACCCAGGGCACGAGCAGTACTTC CASSNPGHEQYF
- TRBJ1-1 - TRBV6-1 TGTGCCAGCAGTGAAGCGGCAGGGCGTATGAACACTGAAGCTTTCTTT CASSEAAGRMNTEAFF
TRBD1 TRBJ2-2 - TRBV19 TGTGCCAGTAGTTCGTCGGACGGGACAGCGGAACACGGGGAGCTGTTTTTT CASSSSDGTAEHGELFF
TRBD2 TRBJ2-1 - TRBV19 TGTGCCAGTAGTATATCACGGGGGGGCGGCAATGAGCAGTTCTTC CASSISRGGGNEQFF
- TRBJ2-1 many TRBV13 TGTGCCAGCAGCACCGCGGGTTCCTACAATGAGCAGTTCTTC CASSTAGSYNEQFF
- TRBJ2-7 few TRBV10-3 TGTGCCATCAGTGATTCGAGCGTAGGCCCTAGCTCCTACGAGCAGTACTTC CAISDSSVGPSSYEQYF
TRBD1 TRBJ2-2 - TRBV19 TGTGCCAGTAGTATGGGACAGATTAACACCGGGGAGCTGTTTTTT CASSMGQINTGELFF